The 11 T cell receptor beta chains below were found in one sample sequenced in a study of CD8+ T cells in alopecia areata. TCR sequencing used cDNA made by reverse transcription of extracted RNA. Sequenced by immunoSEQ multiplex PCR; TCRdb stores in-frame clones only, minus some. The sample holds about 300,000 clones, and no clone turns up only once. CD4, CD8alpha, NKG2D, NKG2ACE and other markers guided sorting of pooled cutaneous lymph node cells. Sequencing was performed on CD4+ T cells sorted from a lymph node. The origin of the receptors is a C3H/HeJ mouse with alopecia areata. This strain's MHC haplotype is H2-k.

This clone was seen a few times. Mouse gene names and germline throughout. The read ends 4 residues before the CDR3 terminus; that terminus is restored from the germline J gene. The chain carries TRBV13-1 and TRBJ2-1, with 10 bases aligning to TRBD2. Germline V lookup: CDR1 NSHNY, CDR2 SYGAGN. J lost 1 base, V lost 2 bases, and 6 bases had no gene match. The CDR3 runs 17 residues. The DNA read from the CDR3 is TGTGCCAGCAGTGAGCCCCCGGGACTGGGGAACTATGCT. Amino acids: CASSEPPGLGNYA. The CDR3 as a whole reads CASSEPPGLGNYAEQFF.

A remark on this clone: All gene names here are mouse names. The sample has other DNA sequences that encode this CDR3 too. The DNA read from the CDR3 is TGTGCCAGCGGTGATCCAGGAAACACCGGG. Encoded protein: CASGDPGNTG. The CDR3 as a whole reads CASGDPGNTGQLYF. The genes are TRBV13-2 and TRBJ2-2; D is unclear. The read ends 4 residues before the CDR3 terminus; that terminus is restored from the germline J gene. CDR1 is NNHNN and CDR2 is SYGAGS in the germline V gene (reference sequence). The CDR3 sequence is 14 residues long. V lost 1 base to trimming and J lost 1 base, with 5 bases between them.

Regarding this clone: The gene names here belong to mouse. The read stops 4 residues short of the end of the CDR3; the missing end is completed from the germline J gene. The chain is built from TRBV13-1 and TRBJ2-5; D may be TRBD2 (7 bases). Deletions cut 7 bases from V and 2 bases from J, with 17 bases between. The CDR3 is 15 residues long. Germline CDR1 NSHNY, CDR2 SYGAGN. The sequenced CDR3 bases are TGTGCCAGCCTGGGGGCACGTGGATCCCAAGAC. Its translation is CASLGARGSQD. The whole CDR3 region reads CASLGARGSQDTQYF.

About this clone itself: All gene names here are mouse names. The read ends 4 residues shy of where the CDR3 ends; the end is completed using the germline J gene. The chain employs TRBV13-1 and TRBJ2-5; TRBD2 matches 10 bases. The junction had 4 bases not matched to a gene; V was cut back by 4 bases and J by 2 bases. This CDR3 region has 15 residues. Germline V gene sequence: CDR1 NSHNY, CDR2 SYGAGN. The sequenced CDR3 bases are TGTGCCAGCAGTTTGACTGGGGGGACCCAAGAC. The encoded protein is CASSLTGGTQD. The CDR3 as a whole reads CASSLTGGTQDTQYF.

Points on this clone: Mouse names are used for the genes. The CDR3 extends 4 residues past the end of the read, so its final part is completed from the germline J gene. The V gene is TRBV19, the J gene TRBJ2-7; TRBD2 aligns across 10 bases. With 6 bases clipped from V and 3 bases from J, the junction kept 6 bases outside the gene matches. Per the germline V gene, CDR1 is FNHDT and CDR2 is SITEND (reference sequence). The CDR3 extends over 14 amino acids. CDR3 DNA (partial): TGTGCCAGCAACTCCTGGGGGGGCGACTAT. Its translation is CASNSWGGDY. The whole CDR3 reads CASNSWGGDYEQYF.

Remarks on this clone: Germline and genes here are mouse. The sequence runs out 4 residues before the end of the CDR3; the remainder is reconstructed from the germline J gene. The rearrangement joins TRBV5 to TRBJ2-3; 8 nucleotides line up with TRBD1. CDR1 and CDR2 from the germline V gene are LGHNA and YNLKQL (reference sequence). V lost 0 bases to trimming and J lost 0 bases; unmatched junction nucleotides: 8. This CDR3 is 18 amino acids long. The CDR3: CASSQDTGGMTSAETLYF. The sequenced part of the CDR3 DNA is TGTGCCAGCAGCCAAGATACAGGGGGGATGACTAGTGCAGAA.

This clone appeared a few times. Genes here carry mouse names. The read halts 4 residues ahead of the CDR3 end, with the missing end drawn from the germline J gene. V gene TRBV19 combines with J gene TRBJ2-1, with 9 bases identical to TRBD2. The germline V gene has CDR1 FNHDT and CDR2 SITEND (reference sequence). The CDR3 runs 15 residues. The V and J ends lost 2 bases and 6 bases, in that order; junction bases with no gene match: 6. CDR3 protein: CASSMNGGAFAEQFF. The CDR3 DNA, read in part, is TGTGCCAGCAGTATGAATGGGGGGGCTTTTGCT.

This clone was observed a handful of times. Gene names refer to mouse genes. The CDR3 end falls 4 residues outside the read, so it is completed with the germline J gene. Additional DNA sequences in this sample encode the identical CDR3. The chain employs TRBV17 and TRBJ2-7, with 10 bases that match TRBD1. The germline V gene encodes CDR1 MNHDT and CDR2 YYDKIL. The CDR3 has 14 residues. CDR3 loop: CASSREGQGYEQYF. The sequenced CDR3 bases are TGTGCTAGCAGTAGAGAGGGACAGGGGTAT.

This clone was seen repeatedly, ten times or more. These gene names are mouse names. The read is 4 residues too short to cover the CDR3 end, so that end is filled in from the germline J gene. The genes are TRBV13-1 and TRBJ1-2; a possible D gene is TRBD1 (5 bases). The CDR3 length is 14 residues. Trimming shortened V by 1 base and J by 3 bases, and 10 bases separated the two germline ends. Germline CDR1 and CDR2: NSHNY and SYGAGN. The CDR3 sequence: CASSDRRVDSDYTF. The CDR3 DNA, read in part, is TGTGCCAGCAGTGATCGCAGGGTTGACTCC.

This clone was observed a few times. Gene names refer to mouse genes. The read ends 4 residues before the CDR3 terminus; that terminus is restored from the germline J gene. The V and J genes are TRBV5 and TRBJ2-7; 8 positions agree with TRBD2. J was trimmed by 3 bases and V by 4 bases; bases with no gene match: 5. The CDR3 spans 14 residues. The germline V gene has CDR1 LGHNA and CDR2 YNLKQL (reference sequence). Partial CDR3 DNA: TGTGCCAGCAGCCGGGGGGGGCAGATCTAT. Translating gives CASSRGGQIY. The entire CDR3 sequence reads CASSRGGQIYEQYF.

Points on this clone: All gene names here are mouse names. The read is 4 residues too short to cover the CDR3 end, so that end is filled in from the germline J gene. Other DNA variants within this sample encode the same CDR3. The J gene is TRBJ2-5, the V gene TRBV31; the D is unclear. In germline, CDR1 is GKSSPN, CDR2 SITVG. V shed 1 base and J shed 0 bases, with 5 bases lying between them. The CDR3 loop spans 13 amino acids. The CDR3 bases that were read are TGTGCCTGGAGTCCAGGAAACCAAGAC. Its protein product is CAWSPGNQD. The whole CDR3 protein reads CAWSPGNQDTQYF.